This T cell receptor beta chain was documented in a study of cytomegalovirus exposure and HLA in healthy donors. Overall study context: The approximately 120 validation repertoires used the same platform as the 650 to 850 first-cohort repertoires (as reported by a later analysis). Study findings and constraints: Altogether, 164 TCR beta chains were recorded as cytomegalovirus-associated. CMV antigen specificity was confirmed in vitro for three CMV-associated chains.

The assay was immunoSEQ multiplex PCR, and TCRdb's table has in-frame clones only and misses some. The sample includes 300,000 to 400,000 clones, 70% to 90% of them seen just once. Comments on this clone: As yet, its antigen is unknown.

The CDR3 runs to 15 residues. Germline V gene lookup returns CDR1 SGHAT and CDR2 FQNNGV. V was clipped by 2 bases and J by 0 bases, with 7 bases between them. The specimen sequenced was PBMCs. This receptor was identified in a woman aged 18 to 35 in good health and CMV-seronegative. The rearrangement joins TRBV11-2 to TRBJ2-2; no firm D call. DNA for the CDR3: TGTGCCAGCAGCTTAATCACAGCGAACACCGGGGAGCTGTTTTTT. Amino acids: CASSLITANTGELFF.